This T cell receptor (beta chain) was obtained from a study of T cell changes during pregnancy in multiple sclerosis. Sequenced by immunoSEQ multiplex PCR; TCRdb stores in-frame clones only, minus some. The top ten hold around 8% of the sample, which has under 20,000 clones, 89% seen once. The germline gives CDR1 SGHRS, CDR2 YFSETQ. Trimming at V came to 4 bases and at J to 3 bases, leaving 8 bases not matched to a gene. CDR3 length equals 16 residues. The TCR sequence derives from a female donor in good health, enrolled as a control in a pregnancy study. The source material was CD8+ T cells from peripheral blood mononuclear cells, sampled in the second trimester of pregnancy. The rearrangement joins TRBV5-1 to TRBJ2-7, with 12 bases identical to TRBD2. The CDR3: CASSQGTSGPVYEQYF. CDR3 nucleotide sequence: TGCGCCAGCAGCCAAGGGACTAGCGGGCCCGTCTACGAGCAGTACTTC.